A selection of T cell receptor beta chains follows, all from one sample in a study of cytomegalovirus exposure and HLA in healthy donors. TCRdb keeps only in-frame clones here, not all; method: immunoSEQ multiplex PCR. The top ten hold around 2.2% of the sample, which has about 180,000 clones, around 77% seen once. The sample comprised PBMCs. Receptors were obtained from a man aged 55 to 69 in good health and CMV-seronegative. CDR3s include the opening cysteine and the closing phenylalanine or tryptophan. The D gene is left open where the match is weak. Size values are once, few and many counts, or a class for expanded clones, and some rows have none.

v_call	d_call	cdr3_length	clone_size	j_call	cdr3_nt	cdr3_aa
TRBV25-1	-	16	few	TRBJ1-4	TGTGCCAGCAGTATCACAACGGGTGCAACTAATGAAAAACTGTTTTTT	CASSITTGATNEKLFF
TRBV27	-	14	-	TRBJ2-3	TGTGCCAGCAGTTTTCGGGGAATAACAGATACGCAGTATTTT	CASSFRGITDTQYF
TRBV30	-	14	-	TRBJ1-2	TGTGCCTGGATACCTCACGGGGGAGACTATGGCTACACCTTC	CAWIPHGGDYGYTF
TRBV18	-	15	-	TRBJ1-1	TGTGCCAGCTCACCATTATCGGCGGGGGACGCTGAAGCTTTCTTT	CASSPLSAGDAEAFF
TRBV7-6	TRBD1	17	-	TRBJ2-1	TGTGCCAGCAGCCAACCCCAGGGGGCAACCTTTTACAATGAGCAGTTCTTC	CASSQPQGATFYNEQFF
TRBV9	TRBD2	15	-	TRBJ2-2	TGTGCCAGCAGCGCCGGGACTAAAGGTTCCGGGGAGCTGTTTTTT	CASSAGTKGSGELFF
TRBV6-1	-	13	-	TRBJ2-2	TGTGCCAGCAGTGAGCCCGGGTACGGGGAGCTGTTTTTT	CASSEPGYGELFF
TRBV5-6	TRBD1	17	-	TRBJ1-1	TGTGCCAGCAGCTTTCGGACAGGGATGGTTATGAACACTGAAGCTTTCTTT	CASSFRTGMVMNTEAFF
TRBV28	TRBD1	14	-	TRBJ1-1	TGTGCCAGCAGTTTATTGACAGGGTATATTGAAGCTTTCTTT	CASSLLTGYIEAFF
TRBV9	TRBD1	15	few	TRBJ1-1	TGTGCCAGCAGCGCCCCTCGGACAGGGCGCACTGAAGCTTTCTTT	CASSAPRTGRTEAFF
TRBV19	-	12	-	TRBJ1-1	TGTGCCACGAGAGGGTCCCCTGGAGAAGCTTTCTTT	CATRGSPGEAFF
TRBV25-1	TRBD1	16	few	TRBJ1-4	TGTGCCAGCAGTGGACGGGAGGGGACAGGGAATGAAAAACTGTTTTTT	CASSGREGTGNEKLFF
TRBV9	-	13	medium-sized	TRBJ1-2	TGTGCCAGCGGTGTGGGAGACCCCTATGGCTACACCTTC	CASGVGDPYGYTF
TRBV29-1	-	14	once	TRBJ1-1	TGCAGCGTTCTACAATCGACAGCGAACACTGAAGCTTTCTTT	CSVLQSTANTEAFF
TRBV21-1	-	15	-	TRBJ2-7	TGTGCCAGCAGCAAAGTGGGACAGGGTCACTGCGAGCAGTACTTC	CASSKVGQGHCEQYF
TRBV28	-	14	-	TRBJ1-1	TGTGCCAGCAGTTTATCCCAGGGAATGTCTGAAGCTTTCTTT	CASSLSQGMSEAFF
TRBV6-5	-	14	-	TRBJ1-1	TGTGCCAGCAGTCGAGGGGGGGGGCCCACTGAAGCTTTCTTT	CASSRGGGPTEAFF